The 22 T cell receptor beta chains below were found in one sample sequenced in a study of a mutant IDH1 vaccine in newly diagnosed glioma. Indicated time point: baseline, week 1 (first vaccination visit). Described treatment: pre-vaccination baseline after standard-of-care therapy. Profiling relied on immunoSEQ multiplex PCR, and the TCRdb table lists in-frame clones only, not all of them. Of about 88,000 clones in the sample, over 75% were seen once. Specimen: PBMCs, collected from a glioma patient treated with radiotherapy, temozolomide or both. All receptors derive from a man in his forties with glioma. Some clones in this sample may be carry-over from other donors' samples.

The CDR3 DNA reads as TGTGCCAGCAGATCCGACAGGCGGTACGAGCAGTACTTC. Its translation is CASRSDRRYEQYF. The V call is TRBV5-4, the J call TRBJ2-7; weak D call: TRBD1 (6 bases). V was clipped by 5 bases and J by 4 bases, with 13 bases between them. CDR3 length equals 13 residues. Germline CDR1 SGHNT, CDR2 YYREEE (reference sequence).

The chain couples TRBV6-6 to TRBJ2-5; TRBD2 aligns across 8 bases. The trim removed 6 bases at V and 5 bases at J, leaving 5 bases unmatched. There are 13 residues in the CDR3. Germline loops: CDR1 MNHNY, CDR2 SVGAGI (reference sequence). The CDR3 bases are TGTGCCAGCAGGCGGGGGGCCGGGGAGACCCAGTACTTC. Amino acids: CASRRGAGETQYF.

CDR3 sequence: CASSQDRQVNEKLFF. CDR3 DNA sequence: TGTGCCAGCAGCCAAGATCGACAGGTTAATGAAAAACTGTTTTTT. The rearrangement uses TRBV4-2 and TRBJ1-4, with D possibly matching TRBD1 (6 bases). The CDR3 spans 15 residues. CDR1 is LGHNA, CDR2 YNFKEQ, per germline. Trimming took 0 bases from V and 4 from J, leaving 9 bases between them.

This sequence joins TRBV10-3 and TRBJ1-2, with no clear D. V lost 6 bases and J lost 6, with 11 bases in between. This CDR3 spans 12 amino acids. CDR1 is ENHRY and CDR2 is SYGVKD in the germline V gene. The CDR3 sequence: CAISQDGNGYTF. CDR3 in DNA: TGTGCCATCAGCCAGGACGGAAATGGCTACACCTTC.

The rearrangement links TRBV10-3 to TRBJ2-7, with 7 positions matching TRBD1. The CDR3 runs 14 residues. V was pared by 4 bases and J by 3 bases, with 6 bases of the junction left unmatched. Germline CDR1 is ENHRY and CDR2 is SYGVKD. The CDR3 DNA reads TGTGCCATCAGTGGGTTACAGGGGTTCTACGAGCAGTACTTC. This codes for CAISGLQGFYEQYF.

The V and J genes are TRBV9 and TRBJ1-1; D possibly corresponds to TRBD1 (6 bases). V lost 5 bases to trimming and J lost 5 bases, with 13 bases between them. In germline, CDR1 is SGDLS, CDR2 YYNGEE. The CDR3 is 13 residues long. CDR3 sequence: CASSRGGSTEAFF. The CDR3 DNA sequence: TGTGCCAGCAGTAGGGGGGGATCGACTGAAGCTTTCTTT.

The chain employs TRBV30 and TRBJ2-2; weak D call: TRBD2 (5 bases). The germline V gene has CDR1 GTSNPN and CDR2 SVGIG (reference sequence). Trimming removed 4 bases at V and 4 bases at J, with 13 bases between. The CDR3 is made up of 14 amino acids. As DNA, the CDR3 is TGTGCCTGGAACGCGGGTTGGGGCACCGGGGAGCTGTTTTTT. It yields the protein CAWNAGWGTGELFF. Based on the CDR3 plus reference TRBV30 and TRBJ2-2, the full variable domain is SQTIHQWPATLVQPVGSPLSLECTVEGTSNPNLYWYRQAAGRGLQLLFYSVGIGQISSEVPQNLSASRPQDRQFILSSKKLLLSDSGFYLCAWNAGWGTGELFFGEGSRLTVL.

The V gene is TRBV5-1, the J gene TRBJ1-2, with a tentative D call TRBD1 (6 bases). Germline V gene sequence: CDR1 SGHRS, CDR2 YFSETQ. The V and J ends lost 4 bases and 11 bases respectively, with 18 bases between them. This CDR3 has 13 residues. The CDR3 bases are TGCGCCAGCAGCACGGATGGGGGCGGCTGGTACACCTTC. Its protein is CASSTDGGGWYTF.

Worth noting for this clone: The same CDR3 also results from other DNA sequences found in this sample. V gene TRBV5-1 combines with J gene TRBJ2-7; D is uncertain. Germline CDR1 SGHRS, CDR2 YFSETQ. Trimming removed 1 base at V and 4 bases at J, with 6 bases between. The CDR3 runs 12 residues. The CDR3 sequence is CASSLSGYEQYF. CDR3 sequence (DNA): TGCGCCAGCAGCTTGTCAGGATACGAGCAGTACTTC.

This clone was picked up one time. The chain links TRBV7-9 to TRBJ1-1, with D maybe TRBD1 (5 bases). Between the trimmed V and J ends, which lost 11 bases and 1 base, there was a span of 14 bases. The CDR3 loop spans 13 amino acids. The germline V gene has CDR1 SEHNR and CDR2 FQNEAQ (reference sequence). CDR3 nucleotide sequence: TGTGCCGGACTAGGGACGGGGAACACTGAAGCTTTCTTT. It codes for CAGLGTGNTEAFF.

The V and J genes are TRBV12-5 and TRBJ2-7; 9 positions agree with TRBD1. Germline V gene data show CDR1 as LGHNT and CDR2 as FRNRAP. The CDR3 extends over 14 amino acids. V trimming: 1 base; J trimming: 2 bases; junction bases outside the gene matches: 0. CDR3: CASGLDRGPYEQYF. The CDR3, as DNA: TGTGCTAGTGGTTTGGACAGGGGGCCCTACGAGCAGTACTTC.

The CDR3 nucleotides read TGCGCCAGCAGCCACGGGGGCCCCTATGGCTACACCTTC. Protein: CASSHGGPYGYTF. The V gene is TRBV4-1, the J gene TRBJ1-2; weak D call: TRBD1 (6 bases). CDR1 is MGHRA and CDR2 is YSYEKL in the germline V gene. V was clipped by 3 bases and J by 4 bases, with 9 bases between them. The CDR3 is made up of 13 amino acids.

In DNA, the CDR3 is TGTGCCAGCAGCAATACCGCGGGGGGAGGTGAAAAACTGTTTTTT. This codes for CASSNTAGGGEKLFF. V usage is TRBV6-6 and J usage is TRBJ1-4; possible D gene TRBD1, 5 bases. Per the germline V gene, CDR1 is MNHNY and CDR2 is SVGAGI (reference sequence). V was pared by 6 bases and J by 7 bases, with 18 bases between. The CDR3 covers 15 residues.

The chain employs TRBV5-6 and TRBJ2-7; perhaps TRBD2 as D (5 bases). Trimming pared 2 bases from V and 2 bases from J, leaving 14 bases between. This CDR3 contains 15 residues. Germline assignment: CDR1 SGHDT and CDR2 YYEEEE. CDR3 loop: CASSFSSGRPYEQYF. The CDR3 bases are TGTGCCAGCAGCTTCAGTTCTGGGAGACCCTACGAGCAGTACTTC.

The V call is TRBV20-1, the J call TRBJ1-2; no clear D gene. The V end lost 0 bases, the J end lost 8 bases, and 7 bases lay between the germline ends. This CDR3 comprises 11 residues. Germline V CDR1 and CDR2: DFQATT, SNEGSKA (reference sequence). The CDR3 reads CSARDTRGYTF. In DNA, the CDR3 is TGCAGTGCTAGAGACACACGGGGCTACACCTTC.

This chain joins TRBV18 and TRBJ1-2, with D perhaps TRBD1 (5 bases). Germline V gene data show CDR1 as KGHSH and CDR2 as LQKENI. The CDR3 consists of 14 residues. V lost 3 bases and J lost 3, with 11 bases in between. The DNA for the CDR3 is TGTGCCAGCTCACCTACCGGGACGGACTATGGCTACACCTTC. It specifies CASSPTGTDYGYTF.

This chain connects TRBV12-5 to TRBJ1-6, with D maybe TRBD1 (6 bases). The CDR3 totals 15 residues. V lost 6 bases and J 13 bases, leaving 22 bases between the germline ends. Looked up from germline, CDR1 is LGHNT and CDR2 is FRNRAP. The CDR3 region is CASGYRTTGVGPLHF. CDR3 bases: TGTGCTAGTGGCTACAGGACGACAGGAGTGGGCCCCCTCCACTTT.

This clone has just a few counts. The chain couples TRBV18 to TRBJ2-7; D may be TRBD2 (7 bases). The germline V gene encodes CDR1 KGHSH and CDR2 LQKENI. V was trimmed by 3 bases and J by 2 bases, leaving 20 bases between them. The CDR3 totals 17 residues. The CDR3 reads CASSPTPWEGVAYEQYF. The CDR3 coding sequence is TGTGCCAGCTCACCCACCCCCTGGGAGGGGGTGGCCTACGAGCAGTACTTC.

This clone was seen a handful of times. The V gene is TRBV4-1, the J gene TRBJ1-6, with D unresolved. Germline V gene sequence: CDR1 MGHRA, CDR2 YSYEKL. The germline V and J ends were trimmed by 5 bases and 11 bases, with 10 bases remaining between them. The length of the CDR3 is 12 residues. DNA for the CDR3: TGCGCCAGCAGCTCGAGGGAGCCACCCCTCCACTTT. The encoded protein is CASSSREPPLHF.

The chain couples TRBV7-9 to TRBJ2-7, with 8 bases identical to TRBD2. Germline V gene sequence: CDR1 SEHNR, CDR2 FQNEAQ (reference sequence). The trim removed 3 bases at V and 0 bases at J, leaving 1 base unmatched. This CDR3 has 14 amino acids. The CDR3 spells CASSFSGASYEQYF. DNA for the CDR3: TGTGCCAGCAGCTTTAGCGGGGCCTCCTACGAGCAGTACTTC.

This clone is a singleton in its sample. V usage is TRBV9 and J usage is TRBJ1-1; D not resolved. The CDR3 loop spans 15 amino acids. Germline CDR1 and CDR2: SGDLS and YYNGEE. The V and J ends lost 4 bases and 0 bases respectively, with 13 bases between them. CDR3 sequence reads: CASSPRQLLNTEAFF. CDR3 nucleotides: TGTGCCAGCAGCCCCCGACAACTCTTGAACACTGAAGCTTTCTTT.

This clone was observed a handful of times. The CDR3 protein is CASSLEGAGSPLHF. The CDR3 DNA reads TGTGCCAGCAGCTTGGAGGGAGCGGGATCACCCCTCCACTTT. The chain joins TRBV5-5 to TRBJ1-6; D remains ambiguous. Germline V CDR1 and CDR2: SGHKS, YYEKEE (reference sequence). Trimming left V 0 bases short and J 10 bases short, with 11 bases between. This CDR3 comprises 14 residues.